This paragraph reports one TCR beta chain. Antigen unknown. In the PCR, 60 Vbeta and 13 Jbeta primers were used. Clones were sequenced by immunoSEQ multiplex PCR, and TCRdb holds only the in-frame ones, with some missing. Of 180,000 or so clones in the sample, around 79% were seen once. The sample belongs to a study of cytomegalovirus exposure and HLA in healthy donors. The ends lost 4 bases at V and 15 bases at J; junction bases unmatched: 8. CDR1 is SGDLS and CDR2 is YYNGEE in the germline V gene. This CDR3 has 12 residues. Study-level points and caveats: Certain sequence variants were highly shared and formed a cluster, and this cluster was likely a sequencing artifact.

The receptor was isolated from a middle-aged man in good health and CMV-seropositive. The chain recombines TRBV9 with TRBJ2-1; 9 bases fit TRBD1. Sequences were obtained from PBMCs. CDR3 DNA: TGTGCCAGCAGCTTCGGGACAGGGCAGACGTTCTTC. The encoded protein is CASSFGTGQTFF. The full variable domain, rest sourced from reference TRBV9 and TRBJ2-1, is DSGVTQTPKHLITATGQRVTLRCSPRSGDLSVYWYQQSLDQGLQFLIQYYNGEERAKGNILERFSAQQFPDLHSELNLSSLELGDSALYFCASSFGTGQTFFGPGTRLTVL.